The clone carrying this T cell receptor (beta chain) showed up many times. The antigen remains unidentified. The sample is drawn from a study of T cells in Graves' hyperthyroidism and ophthalmopathy. Uncontrolled infections, other autoimmune diseases, pregnancy or lactation led to exclusion of patients. Amplification of TCR beta CDR3 regions was performed using RNA transcripts as template. Carried out on the TCR CDR3, a first-round RT-PCR used the HTBI primer set. TCRdb reanalysed the multiplex PCR reads using MiXCR and keeps one entry per CDR3 protein. Of hundreds of thousands of distinct CDR3 sequences in the sample, roughly 17% were seen once. Regarding the study as a whole: Most thyroid clonotypes expanded above 0.001 appeared in blood too.

Looked up from germline, CDR1 is MNHNS and CDR2 is SASEGT. The CDR3 is 14 amino acids. V lost 6 bases to trimming and J lost 5 bases; unmatched junction nucleotides: 7. This clonotype was obtained from a woman between 25 and 40 years old with Graves' hyperthyroidism. The V and J genes are TRBV6-1 and TRBJ2-3; 8 nucleotides match TRBD2. The specimen sequenced was blood. The CDR3 reads CASSGGVSGDTQYF. The CDR3 bases are TGTGCCAGCAGCGGGGGGGTATCAGGAGATACGCAGTATTTT.